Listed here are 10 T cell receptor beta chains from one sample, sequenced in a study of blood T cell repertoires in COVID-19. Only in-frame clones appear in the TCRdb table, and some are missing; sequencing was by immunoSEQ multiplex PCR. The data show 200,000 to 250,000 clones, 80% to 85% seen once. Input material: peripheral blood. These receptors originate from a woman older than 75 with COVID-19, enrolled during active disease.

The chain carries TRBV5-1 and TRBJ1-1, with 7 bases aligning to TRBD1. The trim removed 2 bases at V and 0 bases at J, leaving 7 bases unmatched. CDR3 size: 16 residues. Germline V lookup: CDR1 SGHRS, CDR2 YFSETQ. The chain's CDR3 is CASSLQGSRMNTEAFF. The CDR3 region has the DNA TGCGCCAGCAGCTTACAGGGGAGCCGCATGAACACTGAAGCTTTCTTT.

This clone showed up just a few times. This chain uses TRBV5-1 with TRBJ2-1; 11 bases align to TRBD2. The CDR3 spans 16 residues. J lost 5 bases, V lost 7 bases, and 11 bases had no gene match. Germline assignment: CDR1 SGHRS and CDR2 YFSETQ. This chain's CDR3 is CASSSPLAGANNEQFF. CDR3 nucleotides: TGCGCCAGCTCCTCCCCACTAGCGGGGGCCAACAATGAGCAGTTCTTC.

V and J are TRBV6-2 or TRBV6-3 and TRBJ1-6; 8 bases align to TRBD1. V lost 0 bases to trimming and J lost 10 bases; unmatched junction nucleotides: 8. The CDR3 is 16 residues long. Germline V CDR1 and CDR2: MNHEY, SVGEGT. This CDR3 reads CASSYSYGTGGSPLHF. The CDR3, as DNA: TGTGCCAGCAGTTACTCGTATGGGACAGGTGGCTCACCCCTCCACTTT.

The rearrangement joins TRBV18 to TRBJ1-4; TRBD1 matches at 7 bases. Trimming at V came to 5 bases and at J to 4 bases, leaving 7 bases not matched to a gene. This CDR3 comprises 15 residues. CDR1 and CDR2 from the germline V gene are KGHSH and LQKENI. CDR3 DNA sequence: TGTGCCAGCTCATCGAGGAGACAGGGTAATGAAAAACTGTTTTTT. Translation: CASSSRRQGNEKLFF.

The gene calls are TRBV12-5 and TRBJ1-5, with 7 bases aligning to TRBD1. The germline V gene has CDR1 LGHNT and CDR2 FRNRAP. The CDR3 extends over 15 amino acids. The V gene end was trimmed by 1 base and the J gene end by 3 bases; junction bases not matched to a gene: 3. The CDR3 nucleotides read TGTGCTAGTGGTTTGGCCGACAGGGACAATCAGCCCCAGCATTTT. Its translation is CASGLADRDNQPQHF.

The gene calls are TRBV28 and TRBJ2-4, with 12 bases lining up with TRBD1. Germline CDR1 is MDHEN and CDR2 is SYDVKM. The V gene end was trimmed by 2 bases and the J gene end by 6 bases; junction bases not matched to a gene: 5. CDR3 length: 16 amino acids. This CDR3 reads CASSLALGQGANIQYF. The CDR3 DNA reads TGTGCCAGCAGTTTAGCTCTGGGACAGGGGGCAAACATTCAGTACTTC.

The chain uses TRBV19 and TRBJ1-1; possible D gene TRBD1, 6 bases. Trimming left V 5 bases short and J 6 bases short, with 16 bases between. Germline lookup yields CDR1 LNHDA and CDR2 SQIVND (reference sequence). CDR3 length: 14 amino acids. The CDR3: CASSFLSRGAEAFF. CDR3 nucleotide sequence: TGTGCCAGTAGTTTCCTGAGCAGGGGCGCTGAAGCTTTCTTT. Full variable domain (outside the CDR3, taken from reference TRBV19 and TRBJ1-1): DGGITQSPKYLFRKEGQNVTLSCEQNLNHDAMYWYRQDPGQGLRLIYYSQIVNDFQKGDIAEGYSVSREKKESFPLTVTSAQKNPTAFYLCASSFLSRGAEAFFGQGTRLTVV.

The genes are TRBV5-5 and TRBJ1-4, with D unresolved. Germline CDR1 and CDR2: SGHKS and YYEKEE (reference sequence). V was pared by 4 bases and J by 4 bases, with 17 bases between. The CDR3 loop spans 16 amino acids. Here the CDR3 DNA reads TGTGCCAGCAGCAGACTTTTAGCCAGTTTTAATGAAAAACTGTTTTTT. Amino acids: CASSRLLASFNEKLFF.

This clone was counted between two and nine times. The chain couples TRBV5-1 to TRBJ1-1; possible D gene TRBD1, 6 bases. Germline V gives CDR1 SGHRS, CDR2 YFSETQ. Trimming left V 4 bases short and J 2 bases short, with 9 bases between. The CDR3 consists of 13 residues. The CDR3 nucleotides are TGCGCCAGCAGCCCGGGACAAAACACTGAAGCTTTCTTT. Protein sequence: CASSPGQNTEAFF.

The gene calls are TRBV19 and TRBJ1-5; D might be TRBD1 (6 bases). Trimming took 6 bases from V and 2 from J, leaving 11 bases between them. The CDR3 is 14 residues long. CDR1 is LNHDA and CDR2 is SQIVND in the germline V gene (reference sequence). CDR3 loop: CASRPQGGNQPQHF. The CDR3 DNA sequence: TGTGCCAGTAGACCACAGGGAGGCAATCAGCCCCAGCATTTT.